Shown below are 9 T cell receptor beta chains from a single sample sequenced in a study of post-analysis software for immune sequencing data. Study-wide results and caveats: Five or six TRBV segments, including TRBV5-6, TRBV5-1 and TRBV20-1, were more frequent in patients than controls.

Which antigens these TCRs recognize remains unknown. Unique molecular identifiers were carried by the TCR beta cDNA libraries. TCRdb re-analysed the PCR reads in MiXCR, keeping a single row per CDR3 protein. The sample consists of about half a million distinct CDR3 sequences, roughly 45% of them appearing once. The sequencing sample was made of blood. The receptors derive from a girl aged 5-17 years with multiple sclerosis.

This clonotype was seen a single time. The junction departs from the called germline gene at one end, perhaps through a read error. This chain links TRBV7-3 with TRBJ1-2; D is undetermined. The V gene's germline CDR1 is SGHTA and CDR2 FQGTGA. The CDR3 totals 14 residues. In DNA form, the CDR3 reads TGTGCCGGCAGCTTAGGTCGGGGAAACTATGGCTACACCTTC. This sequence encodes CAGSLGRGNYGYTF.

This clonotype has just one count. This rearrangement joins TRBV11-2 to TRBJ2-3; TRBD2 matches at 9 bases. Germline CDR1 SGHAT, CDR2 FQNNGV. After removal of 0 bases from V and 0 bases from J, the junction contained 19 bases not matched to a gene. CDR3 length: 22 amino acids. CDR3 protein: CASSLEGGFGLAGLSSTDTQYF. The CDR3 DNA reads TGTGCCAGCAGCTTAGAAGGGGGATTTGGTCTAGCGGGGCTCTCTAGCACAGATACGCAGTATTTT.

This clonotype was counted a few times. In nucleotides, the CDR3 is TGCAGCGTCGGGTCCGGGGGGACCTACGAGCAGTACTTC. Protein: CSVGSGGTYEQYF. V usage is TRBV29-1 and J usage is TRBJ2-7, with 7 bases matching TRBD2. This CDR3 contains 13 residues. J was trimmed by 2 bases and V by 6 bases; bases with no gene match: 7. The germline CDR1 and CDR2 sequences are SQVTM and ANQGSEA.

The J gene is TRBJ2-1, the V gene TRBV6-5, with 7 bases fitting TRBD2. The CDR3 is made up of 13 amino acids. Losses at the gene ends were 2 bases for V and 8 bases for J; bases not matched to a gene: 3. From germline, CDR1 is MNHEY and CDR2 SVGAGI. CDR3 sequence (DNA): TGTGCCAGCAGTTACGAACGGGAGGATGAGCAGTTCTTC. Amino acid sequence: CASSYEREDEQFF.

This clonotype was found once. As DNA, the CDR3 is TGCAGTGCTAAGGGACAGGGATACAATGAGCAGTTCTTC. Protein: CSAKGQGYNEQFF. This chain joins TRBV20-1 and TRBJ2-1, with 9 bases aligning to TRBD1. This CDR3 has 13 amino acids. Germline CDR1 DFQATT, CDR2 SNEGSKA (reference sequence). The J segment lost 4 bases and the V segment lost 4 bases, leaving 2 bases of the junction unmatched.

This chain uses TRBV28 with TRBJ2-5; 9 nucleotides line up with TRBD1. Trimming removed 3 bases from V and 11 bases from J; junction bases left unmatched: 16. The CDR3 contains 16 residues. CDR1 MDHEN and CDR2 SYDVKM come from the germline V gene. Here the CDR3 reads CASSFMSRQGVLEQYF. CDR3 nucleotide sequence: TGTGCCAGCAGTTTTATGTCGAGACAGGGGGTACTTGAGCAGTACTTC.

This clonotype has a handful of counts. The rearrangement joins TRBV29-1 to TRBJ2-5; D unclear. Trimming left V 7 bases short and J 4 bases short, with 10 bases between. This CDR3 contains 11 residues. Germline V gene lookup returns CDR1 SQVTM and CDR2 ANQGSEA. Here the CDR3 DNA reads TGCAGCGCTGAGCCGGGAGAGACCCAGTACTTC. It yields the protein CSAEPGETQYF.

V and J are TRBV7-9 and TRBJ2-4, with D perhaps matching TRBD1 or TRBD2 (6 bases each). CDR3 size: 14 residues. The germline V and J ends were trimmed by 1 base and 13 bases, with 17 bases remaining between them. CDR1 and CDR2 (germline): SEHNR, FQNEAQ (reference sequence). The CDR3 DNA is TGTGCCAGCAGCTTAGGTCCGGGGGCGCTTGAGCAGTACTTC. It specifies CASSLGPGALEQYF.

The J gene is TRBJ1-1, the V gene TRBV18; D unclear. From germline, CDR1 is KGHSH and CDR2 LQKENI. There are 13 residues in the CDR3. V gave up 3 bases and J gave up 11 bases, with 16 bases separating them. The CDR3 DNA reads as TGTGCCAGCTCACCGGCAGGTTCTCAGGAGGCTTTCTTT. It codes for CASSPAGSQEAFF.